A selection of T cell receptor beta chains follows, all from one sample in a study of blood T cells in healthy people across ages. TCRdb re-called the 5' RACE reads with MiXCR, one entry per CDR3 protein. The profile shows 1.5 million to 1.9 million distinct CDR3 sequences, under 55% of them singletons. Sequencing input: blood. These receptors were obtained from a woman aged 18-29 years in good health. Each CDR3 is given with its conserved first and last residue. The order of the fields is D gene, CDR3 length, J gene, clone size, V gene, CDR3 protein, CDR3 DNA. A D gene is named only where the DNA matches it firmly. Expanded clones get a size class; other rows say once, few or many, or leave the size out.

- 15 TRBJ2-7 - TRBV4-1 CASSPSPTGTYEQYF TGCGCCAGCAGCCCCTCTCCCACAGGGACCTACGAGCAGTACTTC
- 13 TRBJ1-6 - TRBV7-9 CASSPPGNSPLHF TGTGCCAGCAGCCCCCCGGGAAATTCACCCCTCCACTTT
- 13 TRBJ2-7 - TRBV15 CATSRGHTYEQYF TGTGCCACCAGCAGAGGTCATACCTACGAGCAGTACTTC
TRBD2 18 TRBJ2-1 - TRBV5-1 CASSLDPLLAGVGNEQFF TGCGCCAGCAGCTTAGACCCGCTACTAGCGGGGGTGGGCAATGAGCAGTTCTTC
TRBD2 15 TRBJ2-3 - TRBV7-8 CASSLPGLASDTQYF TGTGCCAGCAGCTTACCTGGACTAGCTTCAGATACGCAGTATTTT
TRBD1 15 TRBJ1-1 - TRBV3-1 CASSLKGQANTEAFF TGTGCCAGCAGCCTCAAGGGACAGGCAAACACTGAAGCTTTCTTT
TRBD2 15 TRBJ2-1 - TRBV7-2 CASSLTSGGDGVQFF TGTGCCAGCAGCTTAACTAGCGGGGGGGACGGTGTGCAGTTCTTC
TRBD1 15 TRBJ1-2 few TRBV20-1 CSARDPGTGNYGYTF TGCAGTGCTAGAGATCCAGGGACAGGGAACTATGGCTACACCTTC
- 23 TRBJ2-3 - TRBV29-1 CSVEDLKVGGFPGQPRSTDTQYF TGCAGCGTTGAAGATCTAAAGGTCGGGGGCTTTCCGGGACAGCCGAGGAGCACAGATACGCAGTATTTT
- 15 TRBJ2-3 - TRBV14 CASSHPRDHTDTQYF TGTGCCAGCAGCCACCCCCGGGATCACACAGATACGCAGTATTTT
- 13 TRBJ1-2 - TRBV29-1 CSVGPTGSDGYTF TGCAGCGTTGGGCCTACAGGGTCTGATGGCTACACCTTC
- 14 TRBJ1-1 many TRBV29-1 CSVVPGAGNTEAFF TGCAGCGTGGTTCCGGGGGCGGGTAACACTGAAGCTTTCTTT
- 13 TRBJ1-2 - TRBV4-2 CASSEPGRYGYTF TGTGCCAGCAGTGAACCGGGTCGCTATGGCTACACCTTC
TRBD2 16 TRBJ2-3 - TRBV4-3 CASSQVTSGQRDTQYF TGCGCCAGCAGCCAAGTAACTAGCGGACAAAGAGATACGCAGTATTTT
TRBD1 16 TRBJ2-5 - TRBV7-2 CASSLGIQGRWETQYF TGTGCCAGCAGCTTAGGGATACAGGGGAGATGGGAGACCCAGTACTTC
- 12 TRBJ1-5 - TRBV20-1 CSARQVGQPQHF TGCAGTGCCAGACAGGTGGGACAGCCCCAGCATTTT
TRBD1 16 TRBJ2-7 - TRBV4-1 CASSHDPMDRGDEQYF TGCGCCAGCAGCCATGATCCCATGGACAGGGGAGACGAGCAGTACTTC
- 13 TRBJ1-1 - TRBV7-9 CASTDNVGTEAFF TGTGCCAGCACGGACAACGTAGGCACTGAAGCTTTCTTT
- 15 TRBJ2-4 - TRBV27 CASSSDPEGKNIQYF TGTGCCAGCAGTTCGGACCCGGAGGGCAAAAACATTCAGTACTTC
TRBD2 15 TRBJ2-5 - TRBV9 CASSVGGLAGETQYF TGTGCCAGCAGCGTAGGAGGACTAGCGGGAGAGACCCAGTACTTC
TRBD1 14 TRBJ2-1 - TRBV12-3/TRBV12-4 CASSLGRGFNEQFF TGTGCCAGCAGTTTGGGCAGGGGGTTCAATGAGCAGTTCTTC
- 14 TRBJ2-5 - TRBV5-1 CASSPVAQRETQYF TGCGCCAGCAGCCCTGTGGCCCAGCGGGAGACCCAGTACTTC
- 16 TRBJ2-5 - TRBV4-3 CASSQDYSTAQETQYF TGCGCCAGCAGCCAAGATTATTCGACAGCCCAAGAGACCCAGTACTTC
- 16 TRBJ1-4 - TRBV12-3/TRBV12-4 CASSLRAPKGDEKLFF TGTGCCAGCAGTTTACGGGCCCCCAAAGGGGATGAAAAACTGTTTTTT
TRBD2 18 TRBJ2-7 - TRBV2 CASSPGSGQILETYEQYF TGTGCCAGCAGTCCGGGTAGCGGGCAAATCCTGGAAACCTACGAGCAGTACTTC
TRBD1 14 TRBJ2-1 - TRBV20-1 CSAADRDSYNEQFF TGCAGTGCTGCCGACAGGGACTCCTACAATGAGCAGTTCTTC
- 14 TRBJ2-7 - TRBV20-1 CSASTTFGTGEQYF TGCAGTGCCAGCACAACCTTCGGGACTGGCGAGCAGTACTTC
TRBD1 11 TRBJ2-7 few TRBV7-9 CAVDRIYEQYF TGTGCAGTGGACAGGATCTACGAGCAGTACTTC
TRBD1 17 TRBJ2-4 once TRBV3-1 CASSLGQFKLAKNIQYF TGTGCCAGCAGCCTGGGACAGTTTAAGCTAGCCAAAAACATTCAGTACTTC
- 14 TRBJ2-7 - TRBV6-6 CASSYGMSYNEQYF TGTGCCAGCAGTTACGGGATGTCCTACAATGAGCAGTACTTC
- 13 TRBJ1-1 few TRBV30 CAWGKGYGTEAFF TGTGCCTGGGGAAAGGGTTACGGCACTGAAGCTTTCTTT
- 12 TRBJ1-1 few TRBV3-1 CASSQEYLETFF TGTGCCAGCAGCCAAGAGTACCTAGAAACTTTCTTT
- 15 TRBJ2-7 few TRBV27 CASRNTLLRSGEQYF TGTGCCAGCCGTAATACCCTCCTGAGATCGGGCGAGCAGTACTTC
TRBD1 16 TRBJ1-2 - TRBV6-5 CASSYGGQGANYGYTF TGTGCCAGCAGTTACGGGGGACAGGGGGCTAACTATGGCTACACCTTC
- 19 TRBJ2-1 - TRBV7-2 CASSLDLGSVSYGYNEQFF TGTGCCAGCAGCTTAGATCTGGGTTCCGTCTCTTACGGGTACAATGAGCAGTTCTTC
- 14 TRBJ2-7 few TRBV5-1 CASSLIGYSYEQYF TGCGCCAGCAGCTTGATAGGCTACTCCTACGAGCAGTACTTC
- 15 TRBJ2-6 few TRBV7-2 CASSFRVSGANVLTF TGTGCCAGCAGTTTCAGAGTTTCTGGGGCCAACGTCCTGACTTTC
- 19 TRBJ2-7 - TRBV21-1 CASSNRWGHRLGPAYEQYF TGTGCCAGCAGCAACCGGTGGGGACACCGCTTGGGGCCAGCCTACGAGCAGTACTTC
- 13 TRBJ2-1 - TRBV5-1 CASSWASLNEQFF TGCGCCAGCAGCTGGGCCTCTCTTAATGAGCAGTTCTTC
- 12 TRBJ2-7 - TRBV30 CAWTDKTYEQYF TGTGCCTGGACAGACAAAACCTACGAGCAGTACTTC
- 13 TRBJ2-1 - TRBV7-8 CASSSYMSNEQFF TGTGCCAGCAGCTCGTATATGAGTAATGAGCAGTTCTTC
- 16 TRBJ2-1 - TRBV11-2 CASSPIGGLLGDEQFF TGTGCCAGCAGCCCAATCGGGGGACTCTTGGGTGATGAGCAGTTCTTC
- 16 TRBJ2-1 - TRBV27 CASKAQTGTTKNEQFF TGTGCCAGTAAAGCCCAAACCGGGACAACAAAAAATGAGCAGTTCTTC
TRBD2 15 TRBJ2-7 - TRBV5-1 CASSPFERENYEQYF TGCGCCAGCAGCCCCTTCGAGCGGGAGAACTACGAGCAGTACTTC
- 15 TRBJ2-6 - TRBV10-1 CASSVLATGANVLTF TGCGCCAGCAGTGTTTTAGCGACTGGGGCCAACGTCCTGACTTTC
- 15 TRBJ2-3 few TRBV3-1 CASSQAELRTDTQYF TGTGCCAGCAGCCAAGCGGAGCTACGCACAGATACGCAGTATTTT
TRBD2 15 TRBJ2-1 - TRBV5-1 CASSAQTSGYNEQFF TGCGCCAGCAGCGCCCAGACTAGCGGGTACAATGAGCAGTTCTTC
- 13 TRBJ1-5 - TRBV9 CASSPKTDQPQHF TGTGCCAGCAGCCCGAAGACGGATCAGCCCCAGCATTTT
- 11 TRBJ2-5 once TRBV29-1 CSIRFGNEQYF TGCAGCATACGATTTGGTAATGAGCAGTACTTC
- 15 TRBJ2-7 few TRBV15 CATSRNRGSSYEQYF TGTGCCACCAGCAGAAATCGGGGGTCCTCCTACGAGCAGTACTTC
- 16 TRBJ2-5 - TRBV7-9 CASSFLPGRSKETQYF TGTGCCAGCAGCTTTTTACCAGGACGGTCAAAAGAGACCCAGTACTTC
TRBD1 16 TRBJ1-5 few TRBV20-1 CSATRAAGTAVGPQHF TGCAGTGCTACTCGCGCCGCCGGGACAGCCGTGGGGCCCCAGCATTTT
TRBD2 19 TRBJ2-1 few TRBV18 CASSPPGSSGGSSYNEQFF TGTGCCAGCTCACCACCGGGATCATCGGGCGGGAGCTCCTACAATGAGCAGTTCTTC
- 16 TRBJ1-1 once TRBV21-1 CASSKEGERIDTEAFF TGTGCCAGCAGCAAAGAGGGGGAAAGGATTGACACTGAAGCTTTCTTT